The following is a TCR beta chain sequence with its context. Its cognate antigen is unknown. These data come from a study of post-analysis software for immune sequencing data. Study-level points and caveats: There were a handful of TRBV segments more frequent in patients than controls, and TRBV5-6, TRBV5-1 and TRBV20-1 were among them.

Sequencing libraries made from TCR beta cDNA carried unique molecular identifiers. TCRdb ran MiXCR on the PCR reads and lists one entry per CDR3 protein. The sample holds hundreds of thousands of distinct CDR3 sequences, approximately 60% seen once. The germline V gene has CDR1 MNHEY and CDR2 SVGAGI. The V segment lost 5 bases and the J segment 5 bases; nucleotides outside the gene matches: 8. This CDR3 region has 15 residues. Sequencing was performed on blood. The V and J genes are TRBV6-5 and TRBJ2-5, with 10 bases identical to TRBD1. The receptor was isolated from a girl between 2 and 10 years old with multiple sclerosis. The CDR3 nucleotides read TGTGCCAGCAGTAGAGCGGGACAGGGGATGGAGACCCAGTACTTC. It codes for CASSRAGQGMETQYF.